This T cell receptor (beta chain) is from a study of blood T cell repertoires in COVID-19. The wider study: T cells, B-cell-depleted T cells, or PBMCs supplied cDNA or gDNA.

Original methodology: How many nucleated cells were present was estimated from reference gene primer amplification. The protocol was immunoSEQ multiplex PCR, while the TCRdb copy is restricted to in-frame clones and leaves out a portion. V and J calls and clone size are as listed in that table; D and trimming were resolved from the DNA. The sample has under 200,000 clones, 87% seen once. What was sequenced was peripheral blood. The clonotype originates from a man between 60 and 75 years old with active or convalescent COVID-19.

The CDR3 protein is CATAIGPRLAGARGDTQYF. The CDR3 region has the DNA TGTGCCACCGCAATAGGACCGCGACTAGCGGGGGCCAGGGGCGATACGCAGTATTTT. This chain links TRBV15 with TRBJ2-3, with 12 nucleotides matching TRBD2. The CDR3 covers 19 residues. Germline assignment: CDR1 LNHNV and CDR2 YYDKDF (reference sequence). Trimming cost V 8 bases and J 6 bases; bases outside gene matches: 21.